This is a list of T cell receptor beta chains from one sample in a study of shared clonotypes between healthy human individuals. Profiling relied on immunoSEQ multiplex PCR, and the TCRdb table lists in-frame clones only, not all of them. The repertoire holds about 110,000 clones, with roughly two thirds as singletons. The sample taken for sequencing was memory CD8+ T cells sorted from blood. All receptors come from a woman aged 25 to 45 in good health. CDR3s include the opening cysteine and the closing phenylalanine or tryptophan. Fields, in order: J gene, V gene, clone size, CDR3 length, D gene, CDR3 protein, CDR3 DNA. A D gene is named only where the DNA matches it firmly. The size of a clone is reported for some rows only, either as once, few or many, or as a class for expanded clones.

>TRBJ2-1|TRBV5-6|-|15|-
CASSFNLGSYNEQFF
TGTGCCAGCAGCTTTAACCTGGGGTCCTACAATGAGCAGTTCTTC
>TRBJ2-7|TRBV5-1|-|17|TRBD2
CASSLALGAGISYEQYF
TGCGCCAGCAGCTTGGCCCTGGGAGCGGGAATCTCCTACGAGCAGTACTTC
>TRBJ2-7|TRBV29-1|-|12|-
CSVGQTFYEQYF
TGCAGCGTTGGTCAGACGTTCTACGAGCAGTACTTC
>TRBJ1-2|TRBV5-6|-|15|TRBD1
CASSLDGQGLFSYTF
TGTGCCAGCAGCTTGGACGGACAGGGTCTATTTAGCTACACCTTC
>TRBJ2-7|TRBV25-1|-|12|-
CASGGPSYEQYF
TGTGCCAGCGGCGGGCCTTCCTACGAGCAGTACTTC
>TRBJ2-3|TRBV9|few|16|-
CASSVNTGFSADTQYF
TGTGCCAGCAGCGTAAACACGGGATTTAGTGCAGATACGCAGTATTTT
>TRBJ2-7|TRBV10-2|-|13|-
CASSESDSHEQYF
TGCGCCAGCAGTGAGTCGGACAGCCACGAGCAGTACTTC
>TRBJ1-2|TRBV5-1|-|18|TRBD1
CASSLATGGNRGNYGYTF
TGCGCCAGCAGCTTGGCAACGGGAGGGAACAGGGGCAACTATGGCTACACCTTC
>TRBJ1-4|TRBV9|few|16|-
CASSVPGTRRNEKLFF
TGTGCCAGCAGCGTACCGGGGACAAGGCGAAATGAAAAACTGTTTTTT
>TRBJ2-2|TRBV25-1|-|15|-
CASSLLGANTGELFF
TGTGCCAGCAGCCTCCTTGGGGCAAACACCGGGGAGCTGTTTTTT
>TRBJ2-7|TRBV4-2|-|12|-
CASSALSYEQYF
TGTGCCAGCAGCGCCCTCAGCTACGAGCAGTACTTC
>TRBJ2-7|TRBV4-1|-|15|TRBD1
CASSQDPTGGYEQYF
TGCGCCAGCAGCCAAGATCCGACAGGGGGATACGAGCAGTACTTC
>TRBJ2-3|TRBV28|once|15|TRBD2
CASTPGGDITDTQYF
TGTGCCAGCACCCCGGGGGGGGACATCACAGATACGCAGTATTTT
>TRBJ1-1|TRBV11-2|-|15|-
CASSFKINSGPEAFF
TGTGCCAGCAGTTTTAAGATCAACTCAGGCCCTGAAGCTTTCTTT
>TRBJ2-2|TRBV25-1|many|15|-
CASSIDSDNTGELFF
TGTGCCAGCAGCATCGACAGCGACAATACCGGGGAGCTGTTTTTT
>TRBJ1-2|TRBV28|-|13|TRBD1
CASKTRGRFGYTF
TGTGCCAGCAAAACGAGGGGGCGATTTGGCTACACCTTC
>TRBJ2-7|TRBV5-6|-|14|-
CASSLGSEAYEQYF
TGTGCCAGCAGCTTAGGGAGCGAAGCCTACGAGCAGTACTTC
>TRBJ2-1|TRBV18|-|16|-
CASSPVPGSVVDEQFF
TGTGCCAGCTCACCGGTACCCGGGAGCGTTGTGGATGAGCAGTTCTTC
>TRBJ2-5|TRBV18|-|17|TRBD2
CASSPEREDILGETQYF
TGTGCCAGCTCACCAGAGCGGGAGGATATTCTAGGAGAGACCCAGTACTTC
>TRBJ2-2|TRBV7-7|-|17|-
CASSPTRGLANTGELFF
TGTGCCAGCAGCCCCACCCGCGGGCTCGCGAACACCGGGGAGCTGTTTTTT
>TRBJ2-7|TRBV28|-|15|TRBD1
CASRPTGVTYYEQYF
TGTGCCAGCAGACCAACAGGGGTCACGTACTACGAGCAGTACTTC
>TRBJ2-1|TRBV5-5|-|13|-
CASSFGPDNEQFF
TGTGCCAGCAGCTTCGGACCGGACAATGAGCAGTTCTTC
>TRBJ1-1|TRBV7-3|-|15|-
CASSLTPGWDTEAFF
TGTGCCAGCAGCTTAACCCCTGGGTGGGACACTGAAGCTTTCTTT
>TRBJ2-7|TRBV15|-|15|TRBD2
CATSSRSGNEYEQYF
TGTGCCACCAGCAGTCGTAGCGGGAACGAGTACGAGCAGTACTTC
>TRBJ1-4|TRBV11-2|-|18|TRBD1
CASSLGTGKTATNEKLFF
TGTGCCAGCAGCTTAGGGACAGGAAAAACCGCAACTAATGAAAAACTGTTTTTT
>TRBJ2-7|TRBV5-4|-|15|TRBD2
CASSLVDFGTSEQYF
TGTGCCAGCAGCTTGGTCGATTTCGGGACTAGCGAGCAGTACTTC
>TRBJ2-7|TRBV5-6|many|15|TRBD1
CASSLDGTADYEQYF
TGTGCCAGCAGCTTGGACGGGACAGCCGATTACGAGCAGTACTTC
>TRBJ2-1|TRBV6-4|-|16|-
CASSDSGGVPYNEQFF
TGTGCCAGCAGTGACTCAGGCGGGGTCCCCTACAATGAGCAGTTCTTC
>TRBJ2-2|TRBV28|-|15|-
CASNPSGVNTGELFF
TGTGCCAGCAATCCCTCGGGGGTGAACACCGGGGAGCTGTTTTTT
>TRBJ2-4|TRBV19|many|20|TRBD2
CASSMDRVAGGPVAKNIQYF
TGTGCCAGTAGTATGGATAGGGTAGCGGGAGGCCCCGTAGCCAAAAACATTCAGTACTTC
>TRBJ2-7|TRBV5-1|-|14|-
CASSLEYPRHEQYF
TGCGCCAGCAGCTTGGAGTATCCCCGCCACGAGCAGTACTTC
>TRBJ2-7|TRBV27|-|15|TRBD1
CASRGPGQGSYEQYF
TGTGCCAGCAGGGGGCCGGGACAGGGATCCTACGAGCAGTACTTC
>TRBJ2-7|TRBV5-4|-|16|TRBD1
CASSPMTGTGGRGQYF
TGTGCCAGCAGCCCAATGACCGGGACAGGGGGAAGAGGGCAGTACTTC
>TRBJ1-1|TRBV28|-|15|-
CASSSGVPGDTEAFF
TGTGCCAGCAGTTCCGGGGTGCCTGGGGACACTGAAGCTTTCTTT
>TRBJ2-7|TRBV6-1|few|15|TRBD2
CASTRVIAGTGEQYF
TGTGCCAGCACCCGGGTGATAGCGGGAACGGGGGAGCAGTACTTC
>TRBJ1-1|TRBV25-1|-|14|-
CASSEYKSNTEAFF
TGTGCCAGCAGTGAATACAAGTCTAACACTGAAGCTTTCTTT
>TRBJ1-1|TRBV4-1|many|15|-
CASSQLRLSNTEAFF
TGCGCCAGCAGCCAATTGAGACTATCGAACACTGAAGCTTTCTTT
>TRBJ2-7|TRBV4-2|-|15|-
CASSQASLGVAEQYF
TGTGCCAGCAGCCAGGCCTCCCTGGGGGTAGCCGAGCAGTACTTC
>TRBJ2-7|TRBV29-1|once|14|-
CSAREGRGPYEQYF
TGCAGCGCCCGGGAGGGCAGGGGGCCTTACGAGCAGTACTTC
>TRBJ2-7|TRBV18|-|15|-
CASSPTGDWSYEQYF
TGTGCCAGCTCGCCCACAGGGGACTGGTCCTACGAGCAGTACTTC
>TRBJ2-3|TRBV25-1|few|18|-
CASSERTDPRGGTDTQYF
TGTGCCAGCAGTGAAAGGACCGACCCTAGAGGCGGCACAGATACGCAGTATTTT
>TRBJ2-7|TRBV6-1|few|14|-
CASSARGASYEQYF
TGTGCCAGCAGTGCGAGGGGAGCCTCCTACGAGCAGTACTTC
>TRBJ1-2|TRBV28|-|14|TRBD1
CASSRPGTGFGYTF
TGTGCCAGCAGCCGACCCGGGACAGGGTTTGGCTACACCTTC
>TRBJ2-7|TRBV19|-|15|TRBD1
CASSASGGSSYEQYF
TGTGCCAGTAGCGCCTCAGGGGGCAGCTCCTACGAGCAGTACTTC
>TRBJ1-4|TRBV4-1|-|16|-
CASSQARGSTNEKLFF
TGCGCCAGCAGCCAAGCCCGAGGTTCAACTAATGAAAAACTGTTTTTT
>TRBJ2-1|TRBV30|once|16|-
CAWSALRSASYNEQFF
TGTGCCTGGAGTGCCCTACGGTCGGCCTCCTACAATGAGCAGTTCTTC
>TRBJ2-7|TRBV7-6|-|17|TRBD2
CASSLDRNPGGPSEQYF
TGTGCCAGCAGCTTAGACCGGAATCCGGGAGGGCCCTCCGAGCAGTACTTC
>TRBJ2-5|TRBV7-8|-|15|-
CASSLAPFREETQYF
TGTGCCAGCAGCCTAGCCCCCTTTAGAGAAGAGACCCAGTACTTC
>TRBJ2-7|TRBV4-2|-|18|-
CASSQDMYEARGSYEQYF
TGTGCCAGCAGCCAAGACATGTATGAAGCGCGAGGCTCCTACGAGCAGTACTTC
>TRBJ1-1|TRBV27|-|16|TRBD1
CASSRTGGRSWTEAFF
TGTGCCAGCAGCAGGACAGGGGGCAGGAGTTGGACTGAAGCTTTCTTT